The entry below gives a single T cell receptor beta chain sequence along with its context. TCRdb's copy holds only in-frame clones and misses some; the assay was immunoSEQ multiplex PCR. The table shows 70,000 or so clones, with about 88% occurring only once. This CDR3 contains 13 residues. From germline, CDR1 is PRHDT and CDR2 FYEKMQ (reference sequence). The junction had 1 base not matched to a gene; V was cut back by 0 bases and J by 6 bases. This sample is part of a study of blood T cell repertoires in COVID-19. Overall study: There were acute and convalescent COVID-19 samples, and they came from the United States, Italy and Spain.

The sequencing input was peripheral blood. The V gene is TRBV13, the J gene TRBJ1-2; TRBD1 aligns across 7 bases. This receptor was identified in a human donor in a cohort sampled during active COVID-19. This CDR3 reads CASSLGQGNGYTF. For the CDR3, the DNA is TGTGCCAGCAGCTTAGGACAGGGGAATGGCTACACCTTC.